The T cell receptor (beta chain) under discussion was sequenced for a study of blood T cell repertoires in COVID-19 (dated by TCRdb to the early 2020s). Some background on the complete study: Samples covering the acute and convalescent phases of COVID-19 were provided by collaborators in the United States, Italy and Spain. The samples were drawn from the first 160 participants of the ongoing ImmuneRACE study and from 950 to 1,500 subjects provided by 6 global collaborators. The repertoires were released in a freely available public database intended as a resource for research on the immune response to SARS-CoV-2. Subjects who had been exposed to COVID-19, were actively infected with it, or had recovered from it provided the deeply sampled blood TCRbeta repertoires that made up the dataset. Where available, HLA class I and class II types were taken from metadata supplied by the sample provider and were not determined by assay-based typing. A de-identified subject ID, COVID-19 status, age in years and sex were almost always included in the sample metadata. The material from the prospective study consisted of cDNA or gDNA derived from T cells, B-cell-depleted T cells, or PBMCs.

A remark on this clone: Its target antigen remains unknown. No qualities accompany the bases; no much larger clone lies one base away.

Whole blood was collected in K2EDTA tubes by collaborating institutions according to the institutions' own protocols. Collaborator samples were shipped for TCRbeta analysis as frozen whole blood, isolated PBMCs, or DNA extracted from either sample type. Points the paper makes about the study in general: Clinical and demographic metadata were provided uncurated, with the amount varying by source and participant.

The CDR3 runs 14 residues from the cysteine to the phenylalanine. Left in the record is the CDR3 DNA by itself, 42 bases read in frame from the first base. The V and J ends are trimmed by 4 bases and 4 bases, leaving 11 bases between them. The germline V gene yields KGHSH for CDR1 and LQKENI for CDR2. TCRbeta CDR3 regions were amplified from genomic DNA by means of the immunoSEQ Assay, a bias-controlled multiplex PCR. The original methods were these. Nucleated cell counts per sample were estimated from amplification of reference gene primers within the assay. Sequence reads were collapsed and filtered to measure the absolute abundance of every unique TCRbeta CDR3 rearrangement. For each sample, productive Simpson clonality was calculated as the square root of Simpson's diversity index across productive rearrangements. TCRdb took over this immuneACCESS table, retaining in-frame rearrangements with V and J assigned. Such tables are incomplete; in checked studies, under half of the missing clones stem from an unresolved V gene, and the remainder is unexplained. V and J calls and clone size follow that table, whereas D and trimming were derived from the DNA. Within this sample are tens of thousands of clones, with about 90% of them counted one time only. The ten largest clones represent approximately 4.7% of the sample.

The V gene is TRBV18 and the J gene is TRBJ1-5, with TRBD1 perhaps the D gene, on 5 matching bases. Sequencing used peripheral blood. The sequence was obtained from a human donor in a cohort sampled during active COVID-19. The sequenced DNA is TGTGCCAGCTCACAGGGGTCCATTAATCAGCCCCAGCATTTT. It codes for CASSQGSINQPQHF.